This T cell receptor beta chain was identified during a study of monozygotic twins with inflammatory bowel disease. Study-wide findings and caveats: IBD patients carried less diverse TCRbeta repertoires (inverse Simpson) than healthy co-twins.

As for this clonotype: Its target is unknown.

Amplification of TCRalpha and TCRbeta cDNA involved two nested PCRs that ran for about 16 and 10 cycles. TCRdb reprocessed the 5' RACE reads and keeps a single row for each CDR3 protein, giving no DNA. This table holds 110,000 to 150,000 distinct CDR3 sequences. The CDR3 covers 14 residues. The V gene's germline CDR1 is SQVTM and CDR2 ANQGSEA. The source material was blood. The chain links TRBV29-1 to TRBJ1-5; TCRdb reports TRBD1, a call that lacks DNA to check it against. The clonotype was recovered from a human donor with ulcerative colitis or Crohn's disease, or a healthy co-twin of an affected twin (not recorded which). This CDR3 reads CSVLEGVSNQPQHF.